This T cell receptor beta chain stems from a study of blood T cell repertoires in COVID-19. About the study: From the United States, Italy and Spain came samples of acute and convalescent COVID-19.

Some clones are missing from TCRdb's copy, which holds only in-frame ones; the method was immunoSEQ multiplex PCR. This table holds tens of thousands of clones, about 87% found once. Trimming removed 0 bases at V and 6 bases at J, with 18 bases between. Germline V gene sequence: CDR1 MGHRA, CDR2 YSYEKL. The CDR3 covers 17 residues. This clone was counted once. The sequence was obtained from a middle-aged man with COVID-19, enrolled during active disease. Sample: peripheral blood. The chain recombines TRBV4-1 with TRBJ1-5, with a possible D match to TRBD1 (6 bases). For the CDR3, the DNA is TGCGCCAGCAGCCAAGATTATCGGGGAGGGGGTAGTCAGCCCCAGCATTTT. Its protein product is CASSQDYRGGGSQPQHF.